Below are 18 T cell receptor beta chains sequenced from a single sample in a study of blood T cell repertoires in COVID-19. The method was immunoSEQ multiplex PCR; TCRdb's version includes in-frame clones alone and lacks a portion of them. The sample lists tens of thousands of clones, just over 85% occurring once. Sequences were obtained from peripheral blood. These receptors all come from a man between 45 and 60 years old with active COVID-19.

The rearrangement links TRBV7-2 to TRBJ1-1; 7 nucleotides match TRBD1. V was pared by 5 bases and J by 2 bases, with 5 bases of the junction left unmatched. There are 14 residues in the CDR3. Germline CDR1 SGHTA, CDR2 FQGNSA. CDR3 in amino acids: CASSGGTANTEAFF. The CDR3 DNA reads as TGTGCCAGCAGCGGGGGGACAGCTAACACTGAAGCTTTCTTT.

The V and J genes are TRBV6-5 and TRBJ2-7; 8 bases are a match to TRBD1. Looked up from germline, CDR1 is MNHEY and CDR2 is SVGAGI. CDR3 size: 15 residues. V lost 7 bases to trimming and J lost 0 bases; unmatched junction nucleotides: 8. CDR3 in DNA: TGTGCCAGCAACCCCAGGGGGCCGGGCTCCTACGAGCAGTACTTC. Amino acid sequence: CASNPRGPGSYEQYF.

This chain connects TRBV11-2 to TRBJ2-5, with D hard to call. V was cut by 2 bases and J by 3 bases, with 7 bases left in between. The CDR3 has 13 residues. Germline V CDR1 and CDR2: SGHAT, FQNNGV. CDR3 in amino acids: CASSLSTEETQYF. CDR3 coding DNA: TGTGCCAGCAGCTTATCCACGGAAGAGACCCAGTACTTC.

The chain recombines TRBV15 with TRBJ2-3, with TRBD1 matching 8 bases. Germline V gives CDR1 LNHNV, CDR2 YYDKDF (reference sequence). Trimming removed 3 bases from V and 5 bases from J; junction bases left unmatched: 4. The CDR3 sequence is 14 residues long. Here the CDR3 reads CATSRDRAEDTQYF. CDR3 in DNA: TGTGCCACCAGCAGGGACAGGGCCGAAGATACGCAGTATTTT.

This chain's CDR3 is CASSLGDSRLLNTEAFF. In DNA, the CDR3 is TGTGCCAGCAGCTTAGGAGACAGTAGGCTCCTGAACACTGAAGCTTTCTTT. The chain is built from TRBV13 and TRBJ1-1; perhaps TRBD1 as D (5 bases). This CDR3 comprises 17 residues. Germline assignment: CDR1 PRHDT and CDR2 FYEKMQ (reference sequence). The V end was cut by 0 bases, the J end by 0 bases, with 14 bases between. Complete variable domain (other parts from reference TRBV13 and TRBJ1-1): AAGVIQSPRHLIKEKRETATLKCYPIPRHDTVYWYQQGPGQDPQFLISFYEKMQSDKGSIPDRFSAQQFSDYHSELNMSSLELGDSALYFCASSLGDSRLLNTEAFFGQGTRLTVV.

The chain couples TRBV24-1 to TRBJ2-1, with TRBD2 matching 10 bases. V was pared by 3 bases and J by 6 bases, with 7 bases of the junction left unmatched. Germline V gene data show CDR1 as KGHDR and CDR2 as SFDVKD. The CDR3 sequence is 16 residues long. The CDR3, as DNA: TGTGCCACCAGTGATCAGATAGCGGGAGGACGCAATGAGCAGTTCTTC. Amino acids: CATSDQIAGGRNEQFF.

The chain couples TRBV10-1 to TRBJ1-1; D unclear. The CDR3 has 13 residues. V lost 5 bases, J lost 1 base, and 8 bases lay in between. Germline CDR1 is WNHNN and CDR2 is SYGVQD (reference sequence). The CDR3 region has the DNA TGCGCCAGCAGTCGAGCTCCGAACACTGAAGCTTTCTTT. Translating gives CASSRAPNTEAFF.

The chain employs TRBV7-8 and TRBJ2-1; 9 bases agree with TRBD2. From germline, CDR1 is SGHVS and CDR2 FQNEAQ. The CDR3 is made up of 15 amino acids. The J segment lost 6 bases and the V segment lost 2 bases, leaving 5 bases of the junction unmatched. DNA for the CDR3: TGTGCCAGCAGCTTAAGGGTAGCGGGGGTCAATGAGCAGTTCTTC. It yields the protein CASSLRVAGVNEQFF.

The V gene is TRBV24-1, the J gene TRBJ2-1, with D unresolved. Germline V gene lookup returns CDR1 KGHDR and CDR2 SFDVKD. V lost 5 bases and J 0 bases, leaving 7 bases between the germline ends. This CDR3 contains 14 residues. CDR3: CATSVSSSYNEQFF. In DNA, the CDR3 is TGTGCCACCAGTGTTTCGAGCTCCTACAATGAGCAGTTCTTC.

The chain employs TRBV6-1 and TRBJ1-2; D is unclear. The CDR3 runs to 13 residues. The V gene lost 0 bases and the J gene lost 6 bases, with 8 bases spanning the gap. Germline CDR1 and CDR2: MNHNS and SASEGT. The DNA of the CDR3 is TGTGCCAGCAGTGAAGCCCGCGTAGATGGCTACACCTTC. It is translated as CASSEARVDGYTF.

In this sample, this clone turned up a few times. The rearrangement links TRBV6-5 to TRBJ2-6; TRBD1 agrees at 7 bases. Germline V gene lookup returns CDR1 MNHEY and CDR2 SVGAGI. CDR3 size: 15 residues. V gave up 7 bases and J gave up 2 bases; unmatched junction bases: 5. The CDR3 DNA follows: TGTGCCAGCACCCCGACAGGGACTGGGGCCAACGTCCTGACTTTC. The encoded protein is CASTPTGTGANVLTF.

In its sample, this clone was seen a few times. The rearrangement uses TRBV6-5 and TRBJ2-7, with 9 bases that match TRBD2. Germline trimming cut 6 bases from V and 2 bases from J; bases unmatched to any gene: 8. The CDR3 runs 15 residues. Germline V gene data show CDR1 as MNHEY and CDR2 as SVGAGI. This chain's CDR3 is CASRTAPSGAYEQYF. The CDR3 DNA follows: TGTGCCAGCAGGACCGCCCCTAGCGGGGCCTACGAGCAGTACTTC.

V gene TRBV13 combines with J gene TRBJ2-7, with 9 bases aligning to TRBD2. The germline CDR1 and CDR2 sequences are PRHDT and FYEKMQ (reference sequence). The V segment lost 0 bases and the J segment 4 bases; nucleotides outside the gene matches: 7. This CDR3 spans 16 amino acids. The CDR3 DNA reads as TGTGCCAGCAGCTTAGGCCTTTCTAGCGGGGCTTACGAGCAGTACTTC. Amino acid sequence: CASSLGLSSGAYEQYF.

The rearrangement links TRBV3-1 (or the pseudogene TRBV3-2) to TRBJ1-1, with D maybe TRBD1 (5 bases). In germline, CDR1 is LGHDT, CDR2 YNNKEL (reference sequence). The CDR3 is 14 amino acids. V lost 3 bases, J lost 1 base, and 9 bases lay in between. The CDR3 region is CASSQPQGNTEAFF. The CDR3 DNA follows: TGTGCCAGCAGCCAGCCTCAGGGGAACACTGAAGCTTTCTTT.

The rearrangement joins TRBV5-4 to TRBJ2-3; D may be TRBD2 (6 bases). With 0 bases removed from V and 0 bases from J, the gap between germline ends came to 11 bases. CDR1 is SGHNT, CDR2 YYREEE, per germline (reference sequence). This CDR3 spans 16 amino acids. For the CDR3, the DNA is TGTGCCAGCAGCTTGGGTAATAGCGGAAGCACAGATACGCAGTATTTT. It codes for CASSLGNSGSTDTQYF. Drawing the rest from reference TRBV5-4 and TRBJ2-3, the complete variable domain is ETGVTQSPTHLIKTRGQQVTLRCSSQSGHNTVSWYQQALGQGPQFIFQYYREEENGRGNFPPRFSGLQFPNYSSELNVNALELDDSALYLCASSLGNSGSTDTQYFGPGTRLTVL.

The chain is built from TRBV6-2 or TRBV6-3 and TRBJ2-1; D might be TRBD1 (6 bases). The germline V gene has CDR1 MNHEY and CDR2 SVGEGT. The CDR3 totals 17 residues. Deletions cut 5 bases from V and 7 bases from J, with 24 bases between. CDR3: CASSTDLGAPWANEQFF. For the CDR3, the DNA is TGTGCCAGCAGTACCGATTTGGGGGCTCCCTGGGCAAATGAGCAGTTCTTC.

The chain couples TRBV6-1 to TRBJ1-1; weak D call: TRBD1 (5 bases). This CDR3 contains 13 residues. Germline CDR1 reads MNHNS; CDR2 reads SASEGT. Trimming left V 2 bases short and J 5 bases short, with 9 bases between. As DNA, the CDR3 is TGTGCCAGCAGTGAATTGGGGGGTACTGAAGCTTTCTTT. Protein sequence: CASSELGGTEAFF.

This sequence joins TRBV19 and TRBJ1-4; a possible D gene is TRBD1 (5 bases). With 4 bases removed from V and 3 bases from J, the gap between germline ends came to 12 bases. The CDR3 totals 15 residues. The germline CDR1 and CDR2 sequences are LNHDA and SQIVND (reference sequence). The chain's CDR3 is CASSTRGASNEKLFF. CDR3 coding DNA: TGTGCCAGTAGTACGCGTGGGGCCTCTAATGAAAAACTGTTTTTT.